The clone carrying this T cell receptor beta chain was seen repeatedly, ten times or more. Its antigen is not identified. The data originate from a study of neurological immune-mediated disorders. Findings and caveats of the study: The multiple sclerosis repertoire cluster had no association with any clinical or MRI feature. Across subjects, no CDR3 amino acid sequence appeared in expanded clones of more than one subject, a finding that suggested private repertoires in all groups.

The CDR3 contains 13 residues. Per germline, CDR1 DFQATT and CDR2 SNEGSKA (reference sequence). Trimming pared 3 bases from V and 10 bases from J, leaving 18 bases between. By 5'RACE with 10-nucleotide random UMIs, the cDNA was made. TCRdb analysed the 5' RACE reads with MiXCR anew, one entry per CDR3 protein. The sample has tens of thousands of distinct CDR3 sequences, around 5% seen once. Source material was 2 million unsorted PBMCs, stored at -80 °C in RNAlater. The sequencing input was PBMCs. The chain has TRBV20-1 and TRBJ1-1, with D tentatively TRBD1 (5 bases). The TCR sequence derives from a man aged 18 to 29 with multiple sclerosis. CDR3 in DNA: TGCAGTGCTAGTGACATGGGGGACCTGAGAGCTTTCTTT. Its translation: CSASDMGDLRAFF.